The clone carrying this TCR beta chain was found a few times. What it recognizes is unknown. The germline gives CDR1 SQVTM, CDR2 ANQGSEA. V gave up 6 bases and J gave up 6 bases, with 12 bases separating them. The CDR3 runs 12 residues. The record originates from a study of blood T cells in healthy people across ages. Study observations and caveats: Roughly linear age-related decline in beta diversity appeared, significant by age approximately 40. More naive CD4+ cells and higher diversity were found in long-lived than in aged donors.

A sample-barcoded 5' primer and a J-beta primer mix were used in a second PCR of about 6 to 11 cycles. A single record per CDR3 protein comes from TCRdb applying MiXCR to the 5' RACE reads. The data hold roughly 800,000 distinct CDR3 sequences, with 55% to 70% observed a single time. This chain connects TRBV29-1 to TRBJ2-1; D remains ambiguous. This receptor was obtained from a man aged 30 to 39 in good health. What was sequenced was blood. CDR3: CSVASKINEQFF. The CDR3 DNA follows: TGCAGCGTCGCTAGTAAGATCAATGAGCAGTTCTTC.